Listed below are T cell receptor beta chains from one sample, sequenced in a study of blood T cell repertoires in COVID-19. Assay used: immunoSEQ multiplex PCR; TCRdb lists only in-frame clones, some missing. The profile shows 250,000 or so clones, around 88% of them singletons. The sample taken for sequencing was PBMCs or T cells enriched from blood (not recorded which). Receptor source: a man aged 35-49 years who had recovered from COVID-19. CDR3s include the opening cysteine and the closing phenylalanine or tryptophan. A D gene is named only where the DNA matches it firmly. The listing skips clone size in some rows; elsewhere it reads once, few, many or a size class.

clone_size cdr3_length j_call v_call d_call cdr3_nt cdr3_aa
few 15 TRBJ1-2 TRBV19 - TGTGCCAGTAGTATAGCAGCGGGAGATTCCTATGGCTACACCTTC CASSIAAGDSYGYTF
- 14 TRBJ1-5 TRBV2 - TGTGCCAGCAGTTCGGACACCAGCAATCAGCCCCAGCATTTT CASSSDTSNQPQHF
once 16 TRBJ2-3 TRBV7-2 TRBD2 TGTGCCAGCAGTCCGGGACTAGCAAGAAAATTAGATACGCAGTATTTT CASSPGLARKLDTQYF
- 13 TRBJ1-5 TRBV6-4 - TGTGCCAGCAGTAAGGAGACCGATCAGCCCCAGCATTTT CASSKETDQPQHF
- 16 TRBJ1-2 TRBV4-2 - TGTGCCAGCAGCCAAGATCAGGGACAAGAGCCCTATGGCTACACCTTC CASSQDQGQEPYGYTF
- 18 TRBJ1-6 TRBV5-1 - TGCGCCAGCAGCTTGGTGTTACAGGAGAGCTCCTATAATTCACCCCTCCACTTT CASSLVLQESSYNSPLHF
- 15 TRBJ1-2 TRBV7-9 TRBD1 TGTGCCAGCAGCCAAACAGGGGGCGCTAACTATGGCTACACCTTC CASSQTGGANYGYTF
- 15 TRBJ2-7 TRBV4-2 TRBD2 TGTGCCAGCAGCCAAGGACTAGCTCTTAGGTACGAGCAGTACTTC CASSQGLALRYEQYF
- 13 TRBJ1-1 TRBV27 TRBD1 TGTGCCAGCAGCCCAGGGACAGGCACTGAAGCTTTCTTT CASSPGTGTEAFF
- 14 TRBJ1-5 TRBV5-6 - TGTGCCAGCAGCTCCGGGGTCCACAATCAGCCCCAGCATTTT CASSSGVHNQPQHF
- 14 TRBJ1-5 TRBV27 - TGTGCCAGCAGTTTACAAGGGGCGGATCAGCCCCAGCATTTT CASSLQGADQPQHF
- 15 TRBJ1-4 TRBV4-1 - TGCGCCAGCAGGCCGACAGTTGGTAGTGATGAAAAACTGTTTTTT CASRPTVGSDEKLFF
- 13 TRBJ2-7 TRBV15 - TGTGCCACCAGCAGAGATGAAGGGAGCGAGCAGTACTTC CATSRDEGSEQYF
- 14 TRBJ1-1 TRBV7-9 TRBD1 TGTGCCAGCAGGGAGACAGGGGGCAAAACTGAAGCTTTCTTT CASRETGGKTEAFF
- 13 TRBJ2-7 TRBV15 - TGTGCCACCAGCAGAGATATGAGCTACGAGCAGTACTTC CATSRDMSYEQYF
- 15 TRBJ2-1 TRBV27 TRBD2 TGTGCCAGCAGTTTAGCGGGGGGCTCCTACAATGAGCAGTTCTTC CASSLAGGSYNEQFF
once 14 TRBJ1-5 TRBV5-6 - TGTGCCAGCAGCCGGGAGGGATACAATCAGCCCCAGCATTTT CASSREGYNQPQHF
- 13 TRBJ1-1 TRBV6-5 TRBD1 TGTGCCAGCAGAGACAGGGTGAACACTGAAGCTTTCTTT CASRDRVNTEAFF
- 15 TRBJ2-1 TRBV7-8 - TGTGCCAGCAGCTTATCAGGGGCCCTCAGTAATGAGCAGTTCTTC CASSLSGALSNEQFF
- 16 TRBJ1-5 TRBV9 - TGTGCCAGCAGCACTAATCCAGGGGTGGGAGATCAGCCCCAGCATTTT CASSTNPGVGDQPQHF
- 14 TRBJ2-5 TRBV9 TRBD2 TGTGCCAGCAACAGAGCGGGGTCGGGGGAGACCCAGTACTTC CASNRAGSGETQYF
- 17 TRBJ2-1 TRBV7-3 TRBD2 TGTGCCAGCAGCCTCGGACTAGCGGGCCCAAAGGGGAATGAGCAGTTCTTC CASSLGLAGPKGNEQFF
once 13 TRBJ2-2 TRBV9 TRBD2 TGTGCCAGCAGCACGCGGGGGTCCGGGGAGCTGTTTTTT CASSTRGSGELFF
- 19 TRBJ2-7 TRBV21-1 - TGTGCCAGCAGCAAAGGAATCTGGCGTGGACAGGGGTATTCCCTGGAGCAGTACTTC CASSKGIWRGQGYSLEQYF
- 19 TRBJ2-1 TRBV9 TRBD2 TGTGCCAGCAGCGTACTGGAACTAGCGGGGGGGAAAGGTGACAATGAGCAGTTCTTC CASSVLELAGGKGDNEQFF
few 13 TRBJ1-1 TRBV4-3 - TGCGCCAGCAGCCAAGACAGGAACACTGAAGCTTTCTTT CASSQDRNTEAFF
- 15 TRBJ2-7 TRBV27 TRBD2 TGTGCCAGCAGCTGGACTAGCGGAACTCCTTACGAGCAGTACTTC CASSWTSGTPYEQYF
- 15 TRBJ1-6 TRBV10-3 - TGTGCCATCACCGGGGGGGCAGGGGCTAATTCACCCCTCCACTTT CAITGGAGANSPLHF
- 14 TRBJ1-5 TRBV6-5 TRBD1 TGTGCCAGCAGTCGAGGGACAGGGAATCAGCCCCAGCATTTT CASSRGTGNQPQHF
- 14 TRBJ2-1 TRBV19 TRBD1 TGTGCCAGTAGAGGGACAGGGCCATATGGTGAGCAGTTCTTC CASRGTGPYGEQFF
- 13 TRBJ1-2 TRBV6-5 - TGTGCCAGCAGCGTAGACATTGCCTATGGCTACACCTTC CASSVDIAYGYTF
- 15 TRBJ1-1 TRBV6-5 - TGTGCCAGCAGTCGCCGTAGGCGGGAGGGTACTGAAGCTTTCTTT CASSRRRREGTEAFF
once 13 TRBJ1-1 TRBV19 - TGTGCCAGTAGTATCAGCGGGGACACTGAAGCTTTCTTT CASSISGDTEAFF
once 16 TRBJ1-1 TRBV10-2 TRBD1 TGCGCCAGCACCCCGACACGACAGGGATCCAACACTGAAGCTTTCTTT CASTPTRQGSNTEAFF
once 13 TRBJ1-1 TRBV7-8 - TGTGCCATTTCGGACAGTGTGAACACTGAAGCTTTCTTT CAISDSVNTEAFF
- 13 TRBJ1-6 TRBV30 - TGTGCCTGGGCGGACAGTGGAGGATCACCCCTCCACTTT CAWADSGGSPLHF
few 19 TRBJ1-5 TRBV27 - TGTGCCAGCAGTTCAAGGAAAGCGGGTGGTGGCTATAGCAATCAGCCCCAGCATTTT CASSSRKAGGGYSNQPQHF
few 15 TRBJ2-1 TRBV7-9 TRBD1 TGTGCCAGCAGCTCCTCTTGGACAGGTCTAGCTGAGCAGTTCTTC CASSSSWTGLAEQFF
- 13 TRBJ2-5 TRBV5-6 - TGTGCCAGCAGCCGTCATTCCGGAGAGACCCAGTACTTC CASSRHSGETQYF
- 17 TRBJ1-1 TRBV5-4 TRBD1 TGTGCCAGCAGCTCAAGACAGGGGACCTTCATGAACACTGAAGCTTTCTTT CASSSRQGTFMNTEAFF
- 14 TRBJ1-1 TRBV7-9 - TGTGCCAGCAGCTTTAAGGGGCGAGGAACTGAAGCTTTCTTT CASSFKGRGTEAFF
- 15 TRBJ1-5 TRBV28 TRBD1 TGTGCCAGCAGACCCCCGACAGGGGGAAATCAGCCCCAGCATTTT CASRPPTGGNQPQHF